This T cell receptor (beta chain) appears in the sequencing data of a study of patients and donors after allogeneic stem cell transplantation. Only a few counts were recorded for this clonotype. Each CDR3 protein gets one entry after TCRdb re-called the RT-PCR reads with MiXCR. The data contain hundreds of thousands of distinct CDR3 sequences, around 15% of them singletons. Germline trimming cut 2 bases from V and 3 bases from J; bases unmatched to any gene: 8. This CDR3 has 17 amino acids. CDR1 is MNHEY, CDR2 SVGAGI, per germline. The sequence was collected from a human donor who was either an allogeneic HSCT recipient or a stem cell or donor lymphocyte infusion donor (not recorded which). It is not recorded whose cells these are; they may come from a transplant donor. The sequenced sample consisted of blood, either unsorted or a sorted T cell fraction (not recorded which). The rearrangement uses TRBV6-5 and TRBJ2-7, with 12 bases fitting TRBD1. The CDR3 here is CASSYGTGGLTCYEQYF. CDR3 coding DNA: TGTGCCAGCAGTTACGGGACAGGGGGCCTAACCTGCTACGAGCAGTACTTC.